These T cell receptor beta chains were read from a single sample in a study of control samples from healthy donors and cancer patients. Generated by immunoSEQ multiplex PCR, the TCRdb table keeps only in-frame clones and is missing some. Seen here are 150,000 or so clones, roughly 94% observed once, and the top ten hold 12% to 15%. Sequenced: PBMCs. The receptors were sampled from a man in his 60s with colorectal cancer. Each CDR3 is given with its conserved first and last residue. A D gene is named only where the DNA matches it firmly. The size entry is marked missing in some rows and otherwise reads once, few, many or a size class.

D,J,V,size,CDR3,DNA
-,TRBJ2-2,TRBV19,-,CATSVVTNTGELFF,TGTGCCACCTCAGTGGTGACGAACACCGGGGAGCTGTTTTTT
-,TRBJ2-7,TRBV12-3/TRBV12-4,-,CASSLVGTEQYF,TGTGCCAGCAGTTTAGTTGGGACCGAGCAGTACTTC
-,TRBJ2-3,TRBV5-5,-,CASSSRVRDTQYF,TGTGCCAGCAGCTCAAGGGTGAGGGATACGCAGTATTTT
-,TRBJ1-5,TRBV2,once,CASSKEAGNQPQHF,TGTGCCAGCAGTAAGGAGGCAGGGAATCAGCCCCAGCATTTT
-,TRBJ2-3,TRBV6-2/TRBV6-3,once,CASSYGGAKADTQYF,TGTGCCAGCAGTTACGGGGGGGCCAAGGCAGATACGCAGTATTTT
-,TRBJ1-2,TRBV12-3/TRBV12-4,-,CASSFGNYGYTF,TGTGCCAGCAGTTTCGGAAACTATGGCTACACCTTC
-,TRBJ2-7,TRBV23-1,-,CASSQSGRRTSSYEQYF,TGCGCCAGCAGTCAATCAGGCAGGAGAACGTCTTCCTACGAGCAGTACTTC
-,TRBJ2-6,TRBV7-2,-,CASSLASSGANVLTF,TGTGCCAGCAGCCTTGCTAGCTCTGGGGCCAACGTCCTGACTTTC
-,TRBJ1-5,TRBV2,-,CASSESLQPQHF,TGTGCCAGCAGTGAGTCACTGCAGCCCCAGCATTTT
-,TRBJ1-1,TRBV7-6,once,CASSARTVNTEAFF,TGTGCCAGCAGCGCTAGGACGGTGAACACTGAAGCTTTCTTT
-,TRBJ2-5,TRBV4-3,-,CASSQAVGVGETQYF,TGCGCCAGCAGCCAGGCCGTAGGAGTTGGGGAGACCCAGTACTTC
-,TRBJ1-2,TRBV6-5,once,CASRVTGNYGYTF,TGTGCCAGCAGAGTTACAGGGAACTATGGCTACACCTTC
TRBD1,TRBJ1-1,TRBV18,-,CASSPIADRGNTEAFF,TGTGCCAGCTCACCAATAGCCGACAGGGGTAACACTGAAGCTTTCTTT
-,TRBJ1-4,TRBV4-1,-,CASSPDEGGVEKLFF,TGCGCCAGCTCCCCCGACGAGGGGGGCGTCGAAAAACTGTTTTTT
-,TRBJ1-2,TRBV9,-,CASSPRRQPSGGYTF,TGTGCCAGCAGCCCCCGGAGGCAACCCTCGGGAGGCTACACCTTC
TRBD1,TRBJ1-1,TRBV6-5,-,CASRPARQGQSEAFF,TGTGCCAGCAGACCCGCCCGACAGGGGCAATCTGAAGCTTTCTTT
-,TRBJ1-1,TRBV25-1,-,CASTFGGNTEAFF,TGTGCCAGCACCTTTGGGGGGAACACTGAAGCTTTCTTT